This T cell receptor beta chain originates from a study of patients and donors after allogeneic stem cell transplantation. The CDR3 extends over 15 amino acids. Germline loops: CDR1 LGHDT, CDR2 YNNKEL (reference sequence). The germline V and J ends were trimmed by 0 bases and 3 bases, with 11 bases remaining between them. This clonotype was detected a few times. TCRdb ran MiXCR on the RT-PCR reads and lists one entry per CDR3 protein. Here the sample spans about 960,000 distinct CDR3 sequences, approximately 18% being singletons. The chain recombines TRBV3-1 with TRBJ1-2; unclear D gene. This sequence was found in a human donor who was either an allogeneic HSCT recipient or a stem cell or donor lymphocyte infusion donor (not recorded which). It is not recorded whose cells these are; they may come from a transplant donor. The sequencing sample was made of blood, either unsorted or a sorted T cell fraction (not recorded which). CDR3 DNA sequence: TGTGCCAGCAGCCAAGATCAACGGATCGACTATGGCTACACCTTC. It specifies CASSQDQRIDYGYTF. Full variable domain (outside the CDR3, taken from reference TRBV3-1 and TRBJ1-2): DTAVSQTPKYLVTQMGNDKSIKCEQNLGHDTMYWYKQDSKKFLKIMFSYNNKELIINETVPNRFSPKSPDKAHLNLHINSLELGDSAVYFCASSQDQRIDYGYTFGSGTRLTVV.